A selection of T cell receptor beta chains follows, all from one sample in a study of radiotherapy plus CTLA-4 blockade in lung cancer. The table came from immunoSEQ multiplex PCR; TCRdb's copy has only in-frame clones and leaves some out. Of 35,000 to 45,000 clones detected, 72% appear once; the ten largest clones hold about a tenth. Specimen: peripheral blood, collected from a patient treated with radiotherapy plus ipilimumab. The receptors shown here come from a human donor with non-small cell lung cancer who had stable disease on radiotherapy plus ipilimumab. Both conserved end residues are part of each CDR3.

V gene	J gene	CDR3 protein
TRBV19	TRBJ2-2	CASSIKTGGRTGELFF
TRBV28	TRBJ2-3	CASSLVAGGKTDTQYF
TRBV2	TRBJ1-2	CASRKQGAYGYTF
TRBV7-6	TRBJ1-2	CASSLGAGGYYGYTF
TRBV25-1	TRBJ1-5	CASTGQGSCLYQPQHF
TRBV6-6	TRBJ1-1	CASSYSPRNTEAFF
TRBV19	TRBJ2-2	CASGRTGGGNTGELFF
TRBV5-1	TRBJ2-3	CASSLGSGGSTDTQYF
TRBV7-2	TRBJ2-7	CASSKDQGKSTYEQYF
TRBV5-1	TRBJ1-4	CASSSGRIDEKLFF
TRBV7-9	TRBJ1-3	CASSLGPVNTIYF
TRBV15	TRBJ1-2	CATSREGGRAGYTF
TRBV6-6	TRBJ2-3	CASSYGASHTDTQYF
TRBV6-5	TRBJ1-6	CASRDWAAPLHF
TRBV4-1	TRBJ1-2	CASSRSQGTDYGYTF
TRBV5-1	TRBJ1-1	CASSLVWSTEAFF
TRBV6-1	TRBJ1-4	CASHGGGLGEKLFF
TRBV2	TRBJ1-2	CASSREGQIYGYTF
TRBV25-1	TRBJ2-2	CASSPDRGVTGELFF